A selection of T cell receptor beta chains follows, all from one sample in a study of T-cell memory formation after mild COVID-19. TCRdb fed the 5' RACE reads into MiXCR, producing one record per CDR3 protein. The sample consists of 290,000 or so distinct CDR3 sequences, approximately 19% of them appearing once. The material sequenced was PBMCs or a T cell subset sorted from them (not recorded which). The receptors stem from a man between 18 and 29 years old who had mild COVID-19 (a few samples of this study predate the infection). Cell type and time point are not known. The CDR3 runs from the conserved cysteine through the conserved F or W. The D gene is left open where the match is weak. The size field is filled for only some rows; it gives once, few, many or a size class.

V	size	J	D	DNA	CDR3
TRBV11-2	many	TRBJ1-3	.	TGTGCCAGCAGCCGAAACCCCAAGGGCCTCTCTGGAAACACCATATATTTT	CASSRNPKGLSGNTIYF
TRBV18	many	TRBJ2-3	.	TGTGCCAGCTCACCACTTAGCACAGATACGCAGTATTTT	CASSPLSTDTQYF
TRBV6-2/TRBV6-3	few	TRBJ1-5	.	TGTGCCAGCAGTTACCCGAGGGGAGGGACGGAGGCCCTCAATCAGCCCCAGCATTTT	CASSYPRGGTEALNQPQHF
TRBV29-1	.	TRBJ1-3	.	TGCAGCGCAGAAGATGGACTGGAAAACACCATATATTTT	CSAEDGLENTIYF
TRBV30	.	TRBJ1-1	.	TGTGCCTGGAGAAGGTCCCCTCGTGCAGGAGCGGCTTTCTTT	CAWRRSPRAGAAFF
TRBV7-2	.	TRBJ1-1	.	TGTGCCAGCAGCTTACACCGAAACACTGAAGCTTTCTTT	CASSLHRNTEAFF
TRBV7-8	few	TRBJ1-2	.	TGTGCCAGCAGCGACCGGGATATGATGGTCTATGGCTACACCTTC	CASSDRDMMVYGYTF
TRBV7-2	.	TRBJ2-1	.	TGTGCCAGCAGCGACGCGGGGCGTGAGCAGTTCTTC	CASSDAGREQFF
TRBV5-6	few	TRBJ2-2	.	TGTGCCAGCAGCTTGGAAAGGGACGGGGAGCTGTTTTTT	CASSLERDGELFF
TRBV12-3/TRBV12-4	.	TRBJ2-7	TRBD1	TGTGCCAGCAGGGCCGGGACAGCCTCCTACGAGCAGTACTTC	CASRAGTASYEQYF
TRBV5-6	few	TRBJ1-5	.	TGTGCCAGCAGCTTGGCCGGCAGGATCAATCAGCCCCAGCATTTT	CASSLAGRINQPQHF
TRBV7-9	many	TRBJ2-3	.	TGTGCCAGCAGCTTCGGGGCAGGGACAGATACGCAGTATTTT	CASSFGAGTDTQYF
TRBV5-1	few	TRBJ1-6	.	TGCGCCAGCAGCTTGGAGGGGGGAAATTCACCCCTCCACTTT	CASSLEGGNSPLHF
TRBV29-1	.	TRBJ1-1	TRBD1	TGCAGCGTTGCTGGGACAGGGTCATCAGTGGGCACTGAAGCTTTCTTT	CSVAGTGSSVGTEAFF
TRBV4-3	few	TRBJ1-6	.	TGCGCCAGCAGCCAAGATTCACAGGCAAATCGGTCGCCCCTCCACTTT	CASSQDSQANRSPLHF
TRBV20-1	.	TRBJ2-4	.	TGCAGTGCTAGAGCCGCAGGGGTTCTAGCCAAAAACATTCAGTACTTC	CSARAAGVLAKNIQYF
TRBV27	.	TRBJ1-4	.	TGTGCCAGCAGTTTTACGGGCGGGGGGACTAATGAAAAACTGTTTTTT	CASSFTGGGTNEKLFF
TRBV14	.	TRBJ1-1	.	TGTGCCAGCAGCCGTCGCCCCGGGGGTGAAGTTCGATCCAACACTGAAGCTTTCTTT	CASSRRPGGEVRSNTEAFF
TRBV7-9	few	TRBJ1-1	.	TGTGCCAGCAGCTTCTTGACAGCTGAAGCTTTCTTT	CASSFLTAEAFF
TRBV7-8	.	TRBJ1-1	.	TGTGCCAGCACCCTTGGGGTCCCGGGGGGCACTGAAGCTTTCTTT	CASTLGVPGGTEAFF
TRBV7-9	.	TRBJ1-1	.	TGTGCCAGCAGCTGGGAGGGGCTTCACACTGAAGCTTTCTTT	CASSWEGLHTEAFF